Here is one T cell receptor beta chain with its context. The data were obtained in a study of blood T cell repertoires in COVID-19. Profiling relied on immunoSEQ multiplex PCR, and the TCRdb table lists in-frame clones only, not all of them. The table lists roughly 700,000 clones, 85% to 90% of them singletons, with under 0.3% in the top ten. CDR1 and CDR2 (germline): KGHDR, SFDVKD. Trimming removed 3 bases from V and 1 base from J, with 10 bases in between. The CDR3 has 15 residues. The sequence came from a woman in her late teens or twenties with acute or convalescent COVID-19. Sequenced input: peripheral blood. V usage is TRBV24-1 and J usage is TRBJ2-3, with D maybe TRBD2 (6 bases). CDR3 nucleotides: TGTGCCACCAGTGATCCGGGACTGGGCACAGATACGCAGTATTTT. Translating gives CATSDPGLGTDTQYF.